This TCR beta chain was captured in a study of cytomegalovirus exposure and HLA in healthy donors (dated by TCRdb to 2015 to 2018). Background on the whole study: According to an earlier analysis of 550 to 700 of the donors, some 180 million T cells yielded roughly 110 million unique TCR beta sequences and 276 Gb of sequence data. An early release that covered some 640 HLA-typed donors contained approximately 300 gigabases of sequencing data and about 84 million unique TCR sequences. The genetic ancestry cluster associated with self-reported Caucasian donors included about 84% of the approximately 400 genotyped donors. The study aimed to test whether cataloging public T cell receptors could reveal signatures of past pathogen exposure. Using immunosequencing, the study profiled T cell repertoires from around 680 subjects and related those repertoires to cytomegalovirus serostatus. A separate validation cohort of 100 to 150 different subjects was used in addition to the roughly 720-subject first cohort. To predict cytomegalovirus infection status, the study combined high-throughput TCR immunosequencing, statistical association of individual TCRs with disease status, and machine learning. To study patterns of TCR occurrence, a later analysis re-analyzed previously published TCR beta repertoires from around 660 donors and added high-resolution HLA genotyping. Rather than using new phenotypic data, the later analysis identified candidate immune exposures from TCR beta sequences and from how often those sequences occurred across donors. An earlier analysis of 587 of the donors applied high-throughput TCR beta sequencing to assess whether each TCR beta V gene segment acted as functional or pseudogenic. Donor age, sex, ethnicity and CMV serostatus were collected together with the repertoire data. Genome-wide SNP genotypes for about three fifths of the roughly 670 donors were used in a later genetic analysis, which treated that subset as a discovery cohort. Every repertoire in the discovery cohort had been generated on one and the same sequencing platform. HLA typing included class I and class II loci at four-digit resolution. The number of typed donors differed by locus: about 629-630 for A, B, C, DRB1 and DQB1; 522 for DQA1; about 600 for DPA1; and roughly 450 for DPB1. Roughly five DR-DQ haplotypes were treated as single units for association and clustering because of strong linkage in the cohort. Among 398 genotyped donors of the cohort, an average of approximately 250,000 unique TCR beta nucleotide sequences were sequenced per donor, around 20% of them non-productive. General study outcomes and caveats: Most TCR sequences were seen in very few donors, while some public TCRs were found in many individuals. The classifier was reported to diagnose cytomegalovirus status with high specificity and sensitivity in both the original and validation cohorts. Most CMV-associated TCR beta chains appeared to be HLA-restricted in a later analysis, and the HLA associations seemed to be driven largely by CMV exposure. A later analysis found that HLA-associated TCR beta chains were more clonally expanded and had lower generation probabilities than equally common non-associated chains. According to the authors, the approach could potentially be generalized to other disease states and immunological phenotypes. A later genetic analysis associated a missense DCLRE1C variant with V-gene and J-gene trimming of TCR beta chains, and an independent cohort replicated the association. A group of highly shared sequence variants was considered likely to be a technical artifact of the sequencing pipeline. A further reported finding was that TCR beta sequences accurately predicted the HLA-A and HLA-B alleles for most subjects in the first cohort. Because counts were too low, roughly 17 rarely observed V segments, including chromosome 9 orphons, were left out of the earlier analysis of approximately 580 of the donors. A later analysis found that TCR association rates varied across HLA loci, with DRB1 alleles showing the most associated TCRs and HLA-C alleles the fewest. Strong co-occurrence of HLA alleles, especially DR and DQ, made assigning TCR associations to individual alleles difficult. Some IMGT-functional V segments, including TRBV6-2 and TRBV6-3, could not be distinguished by the 87-base-pair reads and were therefore excluded. According to a later genetic analysis, donors in an Asian-associated ancestry cluster had fewer N-insertions in productive TCRs than the approximately 610-donor mean. Because HLA typing was unavailable for some donors at each locus, only the typed subset was used in association tests. Presence/absence analyses assumed roughly uniform sequencing depth across donors, an assumption that may not hold. Immune exposure information for the cohort was limited to CMV serostatus. Correlated functional status among segregating V segments might reflect linkage disequilibrium, but an unknown experimental factor could not be ruled out. Only TCR beta chains were sequenced in this cohort, and the absence of alpha or paired-chain data limited detectable features. According to a later analysis, parvovirus B19, influenza, CMV and Epstein-Barr virus appeared linked to several top co-occurrence clusters. An earlier analysis of roughly 570 of the donors showed that most TCR beta V segments appeared in productive rearrangements either about 87% or about 30% of the time, which broadly matched IMGT annotations. Three of the identified cytomegalovirus-associated TCR beta chains were confirmed in vitro to be specific for cytomegalovirus antigens. The study listed 164 TCR beta chains as associated with cytomegalovirus. In a later analysis, around 15,000 TCR beta sequences were associated with specific HLA alleles at a false discovery rate of 0.05.

The CDR3 spans 16 residues, from the cysteine through the phenylalanine. CDR3 DNA is the only sequence kept; it has 48 bases, read in frame from the first base. V trim: 0 bases; J trim: 0 bases; unmatched bases: 4. For CDR1 and CDR2, the germline V gene lists SGHRS and YFSETQ. Concerning this clone: What this receptor recognizes is not known. The sample holds no much larger clone one base away, and base qualities are not on file. The identical CDR3 is also encoded by other nucleotide sequences in the sample.

The cohort consisted of 600 or so healthy bone marrow donors. Cohort members were all nominally healthy when sampled, although unrecorded immune exposures were likely present. The donor was CMV seronegative and was included in the group of about 400 seronegative cohort members. Every donor gave a peripheral blood sample, and the peripheral blood mononuclear cells from that sample were used for TCR beta sequencing. Genomic DNA extraction from the blood cell samples was performed with the Qiagen DNeasy Blood Extraction Kit. The library was made by the immunoSEQ multiplex PCR assay. For the multiplex PCR, a mixture combining 60 forward primers for TCR Vbeta segments and 13 reverse primers for TCR Jbeta segments was used. Amplification of the CDR3 region of rearranged TCR beta genes was performed with a multiplex PCR assay on genomic DNA. On the Illumina HiSeq System, the amplified TCR beta libraries were sequenced as 87-base-pair reads. The published analysis was carried out like this. A later analysis tallied roughly 78 million unique TCR beta chains across the approximately 670 repertoires, and around 9.9 million of those chains were shared by two or more donors. Raw reads were error-corrected and collapsed into unique sequences by a nearest-neighbor algorithm in which closely related sequences were merged to remove PCR and sequencing errors. V, D and J gene segments were assigned by aligning CDR3 sequences to IMGT reference sequences. For a sequence to be retained, a match of at least six nucleotides was required to both a V gene segment and a J gene segment. Rearrangements were called productive when the CDR3 lacked stop codons and stayed in frame with V and J; all others were non-productive. Following IMGT convention, CDR3 was defined as the stretch from the second conserved V-encoded cysteine up to the conserved J-encoded phenylalanine. The earlier analysis of more than 450 of the donors excluded sequences that lacked an unambiguous match to a single V gene segment. In an earlier analysis of 450 to 750 of the donors, a V segment was called functional when productive rearrangements were above 56.7%, and segregating when the standard deviation between donors exceeded 5%. To diagnose cytomegalovirus status from the catalog of TCR beta chain sequences, a statistical classification framework was built. V and J gene assignment, in a later analysis, came from comparing TCR nucleotide sequences with IMGT/GENE-DB human TR gene sequences. Using the TCRdist pipeline, a later analysis assigned CDR3 sequences along with most-parsimonious VDJ recombination scenarios. A later analysis defined each TCR beta chain by its CDR3 amino acid sequence plus V-gene family, and excluded reads lacking a unique V-gene family. As a way to deal with suspected cross-contamination and a sequencing artifact, a later analysis dropped 640 or so nucleotide sequences that were highly shared and had low generation probability. For each public chain, a later analysis derived a clonal expansion index from normalized ranks of inferred template counts within each repertoire. In a later analysis, generation probabilities were computed using a VDJ recombination model fitted to out-of-frame rearrangements, and the results were checked against IGoR. Hypergeometric tests were used in a later analysis to score TCR-TCR, TCR-HLA and TCR-CMV co-occurrence, with a repertoire-size bias correction applied to the TCR pairs. To estimate false discovery rates, a later analysis permuted the HLA or CMV assignments 20 times. In a later analysis, co-occurring TCRs were grouped with DBSCAN, and TCRdist sequence similarity was added when clustering was performed within HLA-allele-positive subsets. For co-occurrence clustering, repertoires with fewer than 30,000 or more than 120,000 public chains were excluded, along with five repertoires with anomalous nucleotide sharing. TCRdb carries this immuneACCESS record with in-frame sequences only. Its versions omit some clonotypes, under half of them owing to an unresolved V gene in the studies checked, with the rest unexplained. From that table come the V and J calls and clone size; the DNA was used to work out D and trimming. The sample yields under 200,000 clones; 68% were counted once. The leading ten clones occupy approximately 1.5% of the sample.

The sequence derives from a man in his forties or fifties in good health and CMV-seronegative. This chain is built from TRBV5-1 and TRBJ2-3, and 7 junction bases match TRBD1. Sequencing was performed on PBMCs. The base sequence is TGCGCCAGCAGCTTGGCCGACAGGGAAAGCACAGATACGCAGTATTTT. This codes for CASSLADRESTDTQYF.